This TCR beta chain is from a study of blood T cell repertoires in COVID-19. Study summary: Collection of acute and convalescent COVID-19 samples took place in the United States, Italy and Spain.

Per the authors' pipeline: Cell counts per sample came from amplifying reference gene primers. Libraries were prepared by immunoSEQ multiplex PCR; TCRdb keeps only in-frame clonotypes and omits some of them. The V and J calls and the clone size are those of that table, but D and trimming were determined from the DNA. The sample comprises about 240,000 clones, 82% of which are singletons, and 9.5% to 15% rests with the top ten. The V gene lost 1 base and the J gene lost 11 bases, with 14 bases spanning the gap. Per germline, CDR1 MNHNS and CDR2 SASEGT. This CDR3 comprises 13 residues. This receptor was identified in a woman in her fifties or sixties with active or convalescent COVID-19. Source material: peripheral blood. This chain connects TRBV6-1 to TRBJ1-1; no clear D gene. CDR3 DNA: TGTGCCAGCAGTGAAGAAGCAGGAGGGCGGGCTTTCTTT. As protein: CASSEEAGGRAFF.